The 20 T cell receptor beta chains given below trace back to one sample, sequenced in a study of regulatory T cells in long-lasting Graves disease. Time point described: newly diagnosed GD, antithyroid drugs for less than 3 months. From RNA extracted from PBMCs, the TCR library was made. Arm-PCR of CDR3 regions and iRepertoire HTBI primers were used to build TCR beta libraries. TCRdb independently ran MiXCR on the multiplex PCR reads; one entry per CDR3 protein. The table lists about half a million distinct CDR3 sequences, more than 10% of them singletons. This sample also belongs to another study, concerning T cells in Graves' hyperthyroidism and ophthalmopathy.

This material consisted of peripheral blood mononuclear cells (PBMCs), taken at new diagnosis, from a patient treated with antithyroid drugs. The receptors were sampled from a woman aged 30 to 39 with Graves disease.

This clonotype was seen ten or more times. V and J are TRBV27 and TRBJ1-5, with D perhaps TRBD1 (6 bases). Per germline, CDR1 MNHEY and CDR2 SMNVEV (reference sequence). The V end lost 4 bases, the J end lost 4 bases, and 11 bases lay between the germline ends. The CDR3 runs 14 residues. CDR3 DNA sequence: TGTGCCAGCAGTTGGGGGGCCGATAATCAGCCCCAGCATTTT. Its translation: CASSWGADNQPQHF.

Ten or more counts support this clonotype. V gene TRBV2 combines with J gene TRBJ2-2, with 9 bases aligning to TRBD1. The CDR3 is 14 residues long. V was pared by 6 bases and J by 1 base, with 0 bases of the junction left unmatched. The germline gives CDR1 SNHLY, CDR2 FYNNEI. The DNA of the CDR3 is TGTGCCAGCAGGGGACAGGGGAACACCGGGGAGCTGTTTTTT. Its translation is CASRGQGNTGELFF. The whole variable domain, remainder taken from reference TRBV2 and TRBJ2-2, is EPEVTQTPSHQVTQMGQEVILRCVPISNHLYFYWYRQILGQKVEFLVSFYNNEISEKSEIFDDQFSVERPDGSNFTLKIRSTKLEDSAMYFCASRGQGNTGELFFGEGSRLTVL.

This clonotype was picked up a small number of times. The CDR3 DNA sequence: TGTGCCAGCAGTTATGAGGTCAGAGGTTTGAACACTGAAGCTTTCTTT. It is translated as CASSYEVRGLNTEAFF. The chain is built from TRBV6-5 and TRBJ1-1; D remains unclear. V shed 3 bases and J shed 0 bases, with 14 bases lying between them. This CDR3 comprises 16 residues. Germline assignment: CDR1 MNHEY and CDR2 SVGAGI.

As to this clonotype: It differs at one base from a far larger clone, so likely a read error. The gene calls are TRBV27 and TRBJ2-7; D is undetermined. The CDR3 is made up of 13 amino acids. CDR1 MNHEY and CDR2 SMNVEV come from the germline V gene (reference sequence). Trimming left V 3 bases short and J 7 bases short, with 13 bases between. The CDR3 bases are TGTGCCAGCAGTTTTCTCCGAGGCAATGAGCAGTACTTC. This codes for CASSFLRGNEQYF.

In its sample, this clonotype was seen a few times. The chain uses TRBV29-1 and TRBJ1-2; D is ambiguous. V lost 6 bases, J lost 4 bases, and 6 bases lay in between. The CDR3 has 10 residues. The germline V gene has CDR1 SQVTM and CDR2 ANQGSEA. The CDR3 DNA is TGCAGCGTGGACCCCTATGGCTACACCTTC. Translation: CSVDPYGYTF.

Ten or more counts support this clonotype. CDR3 DNA sequence: TGCGCCAGCAGCCCCACAAGCGGGAGCGATGAGCAGTTCTTC. Its translation: CASSPTSGSDEQFF. This chain uses TRBV5-1 with TRBJ2-1; 8 nucleotides agree with TRBD2. Germline V CDR1 and CDR2: SGHRS, YFSETQ. V shed 4 bases and J 8 bases; nucleotides not matched to a gene: 8. The CDR3 runs to 14 residues.

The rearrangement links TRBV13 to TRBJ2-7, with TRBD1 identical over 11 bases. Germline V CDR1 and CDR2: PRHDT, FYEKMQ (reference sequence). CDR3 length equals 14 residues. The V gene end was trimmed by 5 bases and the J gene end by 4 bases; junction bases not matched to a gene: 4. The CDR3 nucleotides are TGTGCCAGCAGCCCGGGACAGGGGGAATACGAGCAGTACTTC. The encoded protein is CASSPGQGEYEQYF.

The CDR3 DNA follows: TGTGCCAGCACTCAAGGACTAGCGGTCACCGGGGAGCTGTTTTTT. This encodes CASTQGLAVTGELFF. This chain links TRBV28 with TRBJ2-2, with 10 bases fitting TRBD2. Germline values: CDR1 MDHEN, CDR2 SYDVKM. CDR3 length equals 15 residues. With V trimmed by 7 bases and J by 4 bases, 6 bases remained unmatched.

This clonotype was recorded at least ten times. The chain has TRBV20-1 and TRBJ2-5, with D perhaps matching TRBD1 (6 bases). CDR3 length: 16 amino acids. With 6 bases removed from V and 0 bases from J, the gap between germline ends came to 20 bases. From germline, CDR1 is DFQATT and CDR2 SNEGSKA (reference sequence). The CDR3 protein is CSADRRGSLYQETQYF. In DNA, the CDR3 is TGCAGTGCCGACAGAAGGGGGTCCTTATACCAAGAGACCCAGTACTTC.

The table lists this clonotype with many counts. This CDR3 is CSARDLQNTEAFF. CDR3 sequence (DNA): TGCAGTGCTAGAGATCTACAGAACACTGAAGCTTTCTTT. The rearrangement uses TRBV20-1 and TRBJ1-1; unclear D gene. The germline V and J ends were trimmed by 0 bases and 1 base, with 6 bases remaining between them. CDR3 length equals 13 residues. Germline V gene data show CDR1 as DFQATT and CDR2 as SNEGSKA (reference sequence).

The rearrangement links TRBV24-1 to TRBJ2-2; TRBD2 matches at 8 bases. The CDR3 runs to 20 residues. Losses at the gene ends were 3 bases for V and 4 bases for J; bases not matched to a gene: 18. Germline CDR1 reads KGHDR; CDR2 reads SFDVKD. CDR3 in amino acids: CATSDPLSGGAGVSTGELFF. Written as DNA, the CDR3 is TGTGCCACCAGTGATCCCCTCTCCGGGGGAGCGGGAGTGAGCACCGGGGAGCTGTTTTTT.

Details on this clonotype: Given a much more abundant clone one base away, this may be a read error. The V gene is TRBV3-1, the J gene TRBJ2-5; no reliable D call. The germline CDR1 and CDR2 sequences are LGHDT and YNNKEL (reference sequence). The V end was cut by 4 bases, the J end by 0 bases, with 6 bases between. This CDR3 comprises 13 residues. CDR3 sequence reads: CASSRVYQETQYF. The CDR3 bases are TGTGCCAGCAGCCGGGTGTACCAAGAGACCCAGTACTTC.

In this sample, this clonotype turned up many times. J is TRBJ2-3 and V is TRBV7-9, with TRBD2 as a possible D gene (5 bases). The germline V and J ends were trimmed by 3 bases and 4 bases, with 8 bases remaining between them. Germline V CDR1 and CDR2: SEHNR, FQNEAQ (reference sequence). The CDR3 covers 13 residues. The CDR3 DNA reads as TGTGCCAGCAGCTTTGGGAGCGCAGATACGCAGTATTTT. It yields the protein CASSFGSADTQYF.

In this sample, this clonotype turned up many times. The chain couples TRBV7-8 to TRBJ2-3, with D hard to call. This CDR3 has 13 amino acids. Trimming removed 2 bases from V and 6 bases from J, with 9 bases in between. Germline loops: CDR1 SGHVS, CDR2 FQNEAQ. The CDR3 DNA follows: TGTGCCAGCAGCTTACCCGTTCCGGATACGCAGTATTTT. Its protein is CASSLPVPDTQYF.

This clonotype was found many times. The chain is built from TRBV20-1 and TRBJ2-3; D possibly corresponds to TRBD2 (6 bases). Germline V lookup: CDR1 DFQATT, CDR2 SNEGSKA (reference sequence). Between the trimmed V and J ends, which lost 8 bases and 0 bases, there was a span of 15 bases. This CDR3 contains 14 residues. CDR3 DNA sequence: TGCAGTTGTAGCGGCGTCGCTAGCACAGATACGCAGTATTTT. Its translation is CSCSGVASTDTQYF.

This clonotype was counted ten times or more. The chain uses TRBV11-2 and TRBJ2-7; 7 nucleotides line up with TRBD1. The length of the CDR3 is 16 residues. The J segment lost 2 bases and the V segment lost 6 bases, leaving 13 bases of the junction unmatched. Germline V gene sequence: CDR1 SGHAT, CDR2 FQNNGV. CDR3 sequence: CASSFRGQLSTYEQYF. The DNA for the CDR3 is TGTGCCAGCAGTTTCAGGGGACAGCTAAGTACCTACGAGCAGTACTTC.

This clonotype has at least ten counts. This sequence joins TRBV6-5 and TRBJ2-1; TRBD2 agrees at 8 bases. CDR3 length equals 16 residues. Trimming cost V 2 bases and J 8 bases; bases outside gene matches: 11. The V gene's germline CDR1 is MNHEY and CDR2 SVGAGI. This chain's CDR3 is CASSYPTASGSDEQFF. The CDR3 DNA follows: TGTGCCAGCAGTTACCCCACGGCGAGCGGGAGTGATGAGCAGTTCTTC.

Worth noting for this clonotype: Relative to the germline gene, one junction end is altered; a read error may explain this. The CDR3 DNA reads as TGTGCCAGCGGTTTTGGTCCGTACCAAGAGACCCAGTACTTC. Protein product: CASGFGPYQETQYF. The V call is TRBV12-3 or TRBV12-4, the J call TRBJ2-5, with D unresolved. The CDR3 sequence is 14 residues long.

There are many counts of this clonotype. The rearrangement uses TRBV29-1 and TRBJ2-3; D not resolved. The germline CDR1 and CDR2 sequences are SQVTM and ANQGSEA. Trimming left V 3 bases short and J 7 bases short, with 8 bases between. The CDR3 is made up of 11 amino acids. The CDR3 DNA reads TGCAGCGTTGACGTGGGATATACGCAGTATTTT. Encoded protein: CSVDVGYTQYF.

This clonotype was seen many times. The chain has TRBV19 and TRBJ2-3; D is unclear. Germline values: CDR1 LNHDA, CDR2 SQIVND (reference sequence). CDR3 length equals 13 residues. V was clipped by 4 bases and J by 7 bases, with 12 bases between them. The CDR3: CASSSDGKHTQYF. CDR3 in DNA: TGTGCCAGTAGTAGCGACGGAAAACATACGCAGTATTTT.